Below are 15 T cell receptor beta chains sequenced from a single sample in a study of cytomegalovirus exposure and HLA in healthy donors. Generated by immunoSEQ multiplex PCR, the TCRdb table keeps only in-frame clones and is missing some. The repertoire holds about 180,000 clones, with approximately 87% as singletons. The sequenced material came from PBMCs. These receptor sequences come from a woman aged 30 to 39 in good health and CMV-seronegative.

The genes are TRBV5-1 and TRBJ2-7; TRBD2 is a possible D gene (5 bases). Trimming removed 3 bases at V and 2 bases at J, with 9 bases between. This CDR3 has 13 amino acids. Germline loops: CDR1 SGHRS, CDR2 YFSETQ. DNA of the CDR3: TGCGCCAGCAGCTGGCCCGGGGCCTACGAGCAGTACTTC. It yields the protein CASSWPGAYEQYF. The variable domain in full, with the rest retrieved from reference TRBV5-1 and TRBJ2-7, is KAGVTQTPRYLIKTRGQQVTLSCSPISGHRSVSWYQQTPGQGLQFLFEYFSETQRNKGNFPGRFSGRQFSNSRSEMNVSTLELGDSALYLCASSWPGAYEQYFGPGTRLTVT.

Here the CDR3 DNA reads TGCGCCAGCAGCTCGGAGGGGGCCACTGGAAACACCATATATTTT. Amino acids: CASSSEGATGNTIYF. The J gene is TRBJ1-3, the V gene TRBV5-1; 7 bases are a match to TRBD1. Germline V gene lookup returns CDR1 SGHRS and CDR2 YFSETQ. The V segment lost 3 bases and the J segment 2 bases; nucleotides outside the gene matches: 5. This CDR3 region has 15 residues.

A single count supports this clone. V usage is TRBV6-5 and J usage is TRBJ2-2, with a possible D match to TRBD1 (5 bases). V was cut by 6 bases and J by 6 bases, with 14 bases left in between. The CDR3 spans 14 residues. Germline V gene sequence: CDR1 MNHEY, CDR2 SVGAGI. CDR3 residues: CASRKDSAPGELFF. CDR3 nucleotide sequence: TGTGCCAGCAGAAAAGACAGTGCTCCCGGGGAGCTGTTTTTT.

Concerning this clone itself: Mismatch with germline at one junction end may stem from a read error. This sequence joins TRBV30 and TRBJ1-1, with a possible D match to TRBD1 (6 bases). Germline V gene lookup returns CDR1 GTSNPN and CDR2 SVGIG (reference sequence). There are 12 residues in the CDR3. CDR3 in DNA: TGTGCCTGGAGCCGCAGGGACACTAAAGCTTTCTTT. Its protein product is CAWSRRDTKAFF.

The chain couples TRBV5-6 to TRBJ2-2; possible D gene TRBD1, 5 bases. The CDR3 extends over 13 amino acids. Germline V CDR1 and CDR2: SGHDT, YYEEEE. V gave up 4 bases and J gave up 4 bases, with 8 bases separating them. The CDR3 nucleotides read TGTGCCAGCAGCCTCAGGGTCACCGGGGAGCTGTTTTTT. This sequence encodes CASSLRVTGELFF.

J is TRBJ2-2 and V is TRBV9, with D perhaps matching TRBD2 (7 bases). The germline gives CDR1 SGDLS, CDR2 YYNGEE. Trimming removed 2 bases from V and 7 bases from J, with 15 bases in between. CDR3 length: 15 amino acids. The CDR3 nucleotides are TGTGCCAGCAGCGTCTTGACGGGGGGCGGCGGGGAGCTGTTTTTT. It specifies CASSVLTGGGGELFF.

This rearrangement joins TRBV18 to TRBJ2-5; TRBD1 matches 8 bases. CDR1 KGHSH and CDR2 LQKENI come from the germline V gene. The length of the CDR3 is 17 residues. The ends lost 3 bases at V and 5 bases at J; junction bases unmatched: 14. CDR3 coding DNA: TGTGCCAGCTCACCCGACCGGCTCAGGACAGGGCGGGAGACCCAGTACTTC. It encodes CASSPDRLRTGRETQYF.

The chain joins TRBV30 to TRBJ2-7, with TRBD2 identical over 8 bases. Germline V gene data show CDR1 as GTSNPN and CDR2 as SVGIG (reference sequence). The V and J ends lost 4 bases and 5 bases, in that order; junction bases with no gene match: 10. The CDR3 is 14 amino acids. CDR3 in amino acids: CAWNLGTGLDEQYF. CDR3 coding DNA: TGTGCCTGGAATTTAGGAACGGGACTAGACGAGCAGTACTTC.

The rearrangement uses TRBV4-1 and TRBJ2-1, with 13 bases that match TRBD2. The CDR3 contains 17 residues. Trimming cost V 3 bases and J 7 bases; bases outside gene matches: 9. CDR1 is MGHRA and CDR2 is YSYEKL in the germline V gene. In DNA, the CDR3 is TGCGCCAGCAGCCAGGGAACTAGCGGGGGGGCGTGGAATGAGCAGTTCTTC. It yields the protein CASSQGTSGGAWNEQFF.

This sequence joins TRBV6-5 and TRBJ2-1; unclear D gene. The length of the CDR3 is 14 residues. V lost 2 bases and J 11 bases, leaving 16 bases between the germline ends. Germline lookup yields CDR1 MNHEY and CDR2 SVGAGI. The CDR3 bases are TGTGCCAGCAGTTACGGCTCGATTGTGACACAGCAGTTCTTC. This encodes CASSYGSIVTQQFF.

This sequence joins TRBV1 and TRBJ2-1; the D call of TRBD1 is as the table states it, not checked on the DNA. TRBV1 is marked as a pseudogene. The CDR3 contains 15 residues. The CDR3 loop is CTSSPGQGAQNEQFF. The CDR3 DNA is TGCACCAGCAGCCCCGGACAGGGGGCGCAAAATGAGCAGTTCTTC.

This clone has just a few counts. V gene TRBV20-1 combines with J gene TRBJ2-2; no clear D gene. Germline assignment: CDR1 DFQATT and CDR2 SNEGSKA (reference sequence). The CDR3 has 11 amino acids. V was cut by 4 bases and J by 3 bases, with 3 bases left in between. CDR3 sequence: CSAIDTGELFF. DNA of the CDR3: TGCAGTGCTATCGACACCGGGGAGCTGTTTTTT.

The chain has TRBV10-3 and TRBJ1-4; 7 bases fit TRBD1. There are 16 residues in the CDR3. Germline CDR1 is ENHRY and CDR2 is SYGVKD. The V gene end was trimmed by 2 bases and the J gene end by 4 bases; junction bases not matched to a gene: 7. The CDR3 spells CAISEKRTGLNEKLFF. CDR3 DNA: TGTGCCATCAGTGAGAAGAGGACAGGCCTTAATGAAAAACTGTTTTTT.

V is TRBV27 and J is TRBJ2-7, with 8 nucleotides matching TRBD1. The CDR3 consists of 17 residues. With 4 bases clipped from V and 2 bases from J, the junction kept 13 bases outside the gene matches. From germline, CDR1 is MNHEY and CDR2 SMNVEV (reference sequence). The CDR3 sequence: CASSSISRGTGTYEQYF. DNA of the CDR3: TGTGCCAGCAGTTCAATATCCCGAGGGACAGGAACCTACGAGCAGTACTTC.

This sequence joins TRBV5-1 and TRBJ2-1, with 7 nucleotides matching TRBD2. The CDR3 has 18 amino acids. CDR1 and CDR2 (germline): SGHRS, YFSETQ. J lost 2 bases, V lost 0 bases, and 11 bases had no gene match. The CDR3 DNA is TGCGCCAGCAGCTTGGTAGGACTAGTAAACGAGCCCTACAATGAGCAGTTCTTC. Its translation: CASSLVGLVNEPYNEQFF.